The clone carrying this TCR beta chain occurred many times. This specimen comes from a study of T cells in Graves' hyperthyroidism and ophthalmopathy. V lost 4 bases and J 2 bases, leaving 12 bases between the germline ends. The V gene's germline CDR1 is MNHEY and CDR2 SVGAGI. The CDR3 has 14 residues. Amplification yielded TCR beta CDR3 regions, with RNA transcripts as the source. The TCR CDR3 was amplified in a first-round RT-PCR using the HTBI primer set. TCRdb processed the multiplex PCR reads anew with MiXCR; each CDR3 protein has one entry. The data show fewer than 350,000 distinct CDR3 sequences, approximately 18% seen once.

V and J are TRBV6-5 and TRBJ2-7; D not resolved. The sequencing sample was made of blood. This TCR was recovered from a woman in her thirties or forties with Graves' ophthalmopathy. The CDR3 DNA sequence: TGTGCCAGCAGTTCCGAGGCGGCCCCCTACGAGCAGTACTTC. It encodes CASSSEAAPYEQYF.